This T cell receptor (beta chain) was identified in a study of blood T cells in healthy people across ages. Study-wide background: For every two T cells, template switching captured about one barcoded beta molecule.

Overall study findings and caveats: Strong correlation was found linking TCR beta diversity to naive T cell percentage. Long-lived donors exceeded aged donors in naive CD4+ cells and diversity.

On this clonotype: Its antigen is unidentified.

Sample-barcoded 5' priming and a J-beta primer mix drove a second PCR of 7 to 11 cycles. TCRdb passed the 5' RACE reads through MiXCR, listing each CDR3 protein once. The sample comprises roughly 1,000,000 distinct CDR3 sequences, under 30% of which are singletons, and less than 0.75% rests with the top ten. With V trimmed by 3 bases and J by 4 bases, 4 bases remained unmatched. The CDR3 contains 15 residues. These records were also assigned to another study, of T cells of mothers and their children.

The receptor's source is a girl aged 2-10 years in good health. Sequenced input: blood. The rearrangement joins TRBV12-3 or TRBV12-4 to TRBJ2-3; 10 nucleotides match TRBD2. CDR3 sequence reads: CASSFRAGGADTQYF. CDR3 nucleotide sequence: TGTGCCAGCAGTTTTCGAGCGGGAGGGGCAGATACGCAGTATTTT.